This T cell receptor (beta chain) was retrieved from a study of OX40 agonist ivuxolimab in advanced cancers. For context, the study as a whole: Ivuxolimab, which targeted the costimulatory receptor OX40 (CD134), was an agonistic, fully human IgG2 monoclonal antibody. Intravenous ivuxolimab was administered to patients every 2 weeks at six dose levels: 0.01, 0.1, 0.3, 1.5, 3 and 10 mg/kg. Of the roughly 50 dose-escalation patients, hepatocellular carcinoma was present in around 20, melanoma in some 15, renal cell carcinoma in 9 and head and neck cancer in 9. A male proportion of roughly 80% and a mean age of roughly 55 years, ranging from about 20 to 79, were recorded for the dose-escalation cohort. Prior anti-PD-1, anti-PD-L1 or anti-CTLA-4 therapy was permitted, and checkpoint inhibitors had been received by around 39% of dose-escalation patients. Partial responses occurred in three dose-escalation patients, of whom one had hepatocellular carcinoma and two had cutaneous melanoma. Peripheral TCRbeta sequencing aimed to test whether ivuxolimab altered TCR sequence diversity and caused clonal T-cell expansion. The paper reports the monotherapy dose-escalation portion (N = 52 patients) of the phase I ivuxolimab trial.

For this clone: What this receptor recognizes is not known. No base qualities exist here, and no much larger clone lies one base off it.

To sequence the TCRbeta CDR3 region, genomic DNA was isolated from the sorted cells. TCRbeta CDR3 regions were sequenced using the immunoSEQ Assay. TCRdb holds this immuneACCESS table with in-frame rearrangements only. Some clones are missing; in checked studies, unresolved V genes explain under half, and the rest has no known cause. The sample records 14,000 or so clones, 70% to 80% of which are singletons. The leading ten clones occupy more than 15% of the sample. The paper's findings and limits, for the study overall: In the 0.1-3.0 mg/kg groups, partial responders had among the lowest normalized peripheral clonal expansion, particularly in CD8+ T cells. Antigen specificity was not determined for the clonally expanded peripheral T cells. Low levels of normalized T-cell clonal expansion were also seen in some patients who did not respond. Clonal expansion of both CD4+ and CD8+ blood T cells was observed from baseline to week 6 at doses 0.1 to 3.0 mg/kg. After ivuxolimab, CD8+ T cells had more expanded clones than CD4+ T cells on average.

The trial excluded patients who had a history of autoimmune disease or were on systemic immunosuppression. Peripheral blood for TCR sequencing was drawn from every dose cohort at baseline, at cycle 4 day 1 and at cycle 7 day 1. The samples were drawn from a first-in-human, open-label, multicenter phase I dose-escalation trial of ivuxolimab. The trial enrolled adults with locally advanced or metastatic head and neck squamous cell, hepatocellular, melanoma or renal cell carcinoma. Before TCR sequencing, CD4+ and CD8+ T cells were separately sorted from peripheral blood. The junction shows trimming of 3 bases on V and 1 base on J, plus 10 bases between the germline ends. Including cysteine and phenylalanine, the CDR3 has 15 amino acids. The DNA shown is the 45-base CDR3, in frame from base 1. From a lookup of the germline V gene, CDR1 and CDR2 are LGHNA and YSLEER.

This TCR was recovered from an adult with an advanced solid tumor such as melanoma, head and neck, liver or kidney cancer. Sequences were derived from CD4+ or CD8+ T cells sorted from blood, sampled in a trial of the OX40 agonist ivuxolimab. In this chain, TRBV4-3 is recombined with TRBJ1-5; no D gene is confidently identified. The CDR3 corresponds to CASSQDPSSNQPQHF. The nucleotide sequence reads TGCGCCAGCAGCCAGGACCCCTCGAGCAATCAGCCCCAGCATTTT.